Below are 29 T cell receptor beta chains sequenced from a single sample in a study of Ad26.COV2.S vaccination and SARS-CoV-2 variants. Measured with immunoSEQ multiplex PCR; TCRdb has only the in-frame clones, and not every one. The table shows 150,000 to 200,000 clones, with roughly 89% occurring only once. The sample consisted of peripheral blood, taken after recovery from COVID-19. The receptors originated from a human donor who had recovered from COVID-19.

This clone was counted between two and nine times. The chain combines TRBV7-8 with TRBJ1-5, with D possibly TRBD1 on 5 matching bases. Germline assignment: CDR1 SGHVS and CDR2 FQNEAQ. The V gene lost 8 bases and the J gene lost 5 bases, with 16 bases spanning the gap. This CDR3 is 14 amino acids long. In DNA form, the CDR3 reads TGTGCCAGCGGCCTGGGACCCCGTCATCAGCCCCAGCATTTT. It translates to CASGLGPRHQPQHF.

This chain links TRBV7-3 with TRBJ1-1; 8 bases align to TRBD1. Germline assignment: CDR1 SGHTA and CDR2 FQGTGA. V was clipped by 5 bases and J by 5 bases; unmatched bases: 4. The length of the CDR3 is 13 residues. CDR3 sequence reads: CASSQGALTEAFF. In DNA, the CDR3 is TGTGCCAGCAGCCAGGGGGCGCTTACTGAAGCTTTCTTT.

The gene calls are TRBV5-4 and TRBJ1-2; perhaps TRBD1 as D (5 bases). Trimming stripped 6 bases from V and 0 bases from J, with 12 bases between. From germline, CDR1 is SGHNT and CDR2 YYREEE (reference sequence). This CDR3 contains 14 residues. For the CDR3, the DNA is TGTGCCAGCAACATGGGGGGAACTAACTATGGCTACACCTTC. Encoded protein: CASNMGGTNYGYTF.

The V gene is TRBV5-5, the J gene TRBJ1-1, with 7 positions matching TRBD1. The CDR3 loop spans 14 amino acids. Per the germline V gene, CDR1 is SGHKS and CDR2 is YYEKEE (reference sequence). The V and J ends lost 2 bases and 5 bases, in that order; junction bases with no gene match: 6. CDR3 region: CASSLQGSGTEAFF. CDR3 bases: TGTGCCAGCAGCTTACAGGGGAGTGGTACTGAAGCTTTCTTT.

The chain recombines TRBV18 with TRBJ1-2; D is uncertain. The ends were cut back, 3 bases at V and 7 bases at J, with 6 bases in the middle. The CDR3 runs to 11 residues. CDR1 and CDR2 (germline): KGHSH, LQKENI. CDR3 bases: TGTGCCAGCTCACCCAGAAGTGGCTACACCTTC. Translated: CASSPRSGYTF.

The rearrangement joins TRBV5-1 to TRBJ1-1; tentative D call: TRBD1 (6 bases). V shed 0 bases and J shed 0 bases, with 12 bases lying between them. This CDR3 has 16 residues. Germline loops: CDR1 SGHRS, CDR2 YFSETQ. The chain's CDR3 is CASSLAGGLMNTEAFF. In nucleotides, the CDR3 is TGCGCCAGCAGCTTGGCTGGGGGGCTGATGAACACTGAAGCTTTCTTT.

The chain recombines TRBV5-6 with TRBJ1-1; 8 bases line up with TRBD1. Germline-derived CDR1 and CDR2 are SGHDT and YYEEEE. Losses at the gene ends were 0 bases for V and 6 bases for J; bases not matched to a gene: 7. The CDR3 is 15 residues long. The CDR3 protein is CASSLGQGRAAEAFF. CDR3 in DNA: TGTGCCAGCAGCTTGGGACAGGGGAGAGCGGCTGAAGCTTTCTTT.

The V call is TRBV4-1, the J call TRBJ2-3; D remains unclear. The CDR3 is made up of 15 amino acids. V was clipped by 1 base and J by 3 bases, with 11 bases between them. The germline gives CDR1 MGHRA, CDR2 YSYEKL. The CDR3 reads CASSQAGRLTDTQYF. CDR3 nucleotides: TGCGCCAGCAGCCAAGCTGGCAGGCTTACAGATACGCAGTATTTT.

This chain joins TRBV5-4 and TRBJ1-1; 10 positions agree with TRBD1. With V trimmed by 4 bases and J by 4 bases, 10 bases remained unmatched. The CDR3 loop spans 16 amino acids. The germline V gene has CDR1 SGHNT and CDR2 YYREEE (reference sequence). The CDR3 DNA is TGTGCCAGCAGCAAAAAAGACAGGGGGCTGGGCACTGAAGCTTTCTTT. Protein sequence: CASSKKDRGLGTEAFF.

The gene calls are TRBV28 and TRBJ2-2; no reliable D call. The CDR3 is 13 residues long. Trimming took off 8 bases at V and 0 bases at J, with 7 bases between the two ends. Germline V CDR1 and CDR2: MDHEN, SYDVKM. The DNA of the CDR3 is TGTGCCAGCCGACGAGCGAACACCGGGGAGCTGTTTTTT. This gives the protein CASRRANTGELFF.

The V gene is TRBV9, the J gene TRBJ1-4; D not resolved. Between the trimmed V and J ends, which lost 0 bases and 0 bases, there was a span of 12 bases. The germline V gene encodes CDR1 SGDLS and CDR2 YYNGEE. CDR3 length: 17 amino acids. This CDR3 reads CASSVEGSRATNEKLFF. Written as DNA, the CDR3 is TGTGCCAGCAGCGTAGAAGGCAGCCGAGCAACTAATGAAAAACTGTTTTTT.

DNA for the CDR3: TGTGCCAGCAGCGGACGCAGGGGACAGAACACCGGGGAGCTGTTTTTT. This sequence encodes CASSGRRGQNTGELFF. This sequence joins TRBV7-8 and TRBJ2-2; D is possibly TRBD1 (6 bases). Trimming removed 5 bases from V and 1 base from J, with 14 bases in between. The CDR3 loop spans 16 amino acids. Per germline, CDR1 SGHVS and CDR2 FQNEAQ.

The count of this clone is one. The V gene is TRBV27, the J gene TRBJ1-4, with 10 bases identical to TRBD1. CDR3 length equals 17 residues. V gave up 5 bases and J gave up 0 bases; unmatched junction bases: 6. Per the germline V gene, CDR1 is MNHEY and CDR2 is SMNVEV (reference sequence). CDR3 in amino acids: CASSPRDRGTTNEKLFF. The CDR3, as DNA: TGTGCCAGCAGTCCACGGGACAGGGGCACAACTAATGAAAAACTGTTTTTT. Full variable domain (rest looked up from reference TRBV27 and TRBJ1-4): EAQVTQNPRYLITVTGKKLTVTCSQNMNHEYMSWYRQDPGLGLRQIYYSMNVEVTDKGDVPEGYKVSRKEKRNFPLILESPSPNQTSLYFCASSPRDRGTTNEKLFFGSGTQLSVL.

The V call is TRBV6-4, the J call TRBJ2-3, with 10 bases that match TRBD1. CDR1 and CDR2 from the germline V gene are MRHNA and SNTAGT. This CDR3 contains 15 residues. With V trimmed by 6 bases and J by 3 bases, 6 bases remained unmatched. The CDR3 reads CASRMGTGETDTQYF. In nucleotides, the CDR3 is TGTGCCAGCAGAATGGGGACAGGGGAAACAGATACGCAGTATTTT.

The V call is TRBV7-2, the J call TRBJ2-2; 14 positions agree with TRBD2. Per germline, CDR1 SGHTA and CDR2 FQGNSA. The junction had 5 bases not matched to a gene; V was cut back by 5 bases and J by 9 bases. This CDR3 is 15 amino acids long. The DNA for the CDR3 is TGTGCCAGCAGCGAGGGACTAGCGGGGGTACGGGAGCTGTTTTTT. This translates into CASSEGLAGVRELFF.

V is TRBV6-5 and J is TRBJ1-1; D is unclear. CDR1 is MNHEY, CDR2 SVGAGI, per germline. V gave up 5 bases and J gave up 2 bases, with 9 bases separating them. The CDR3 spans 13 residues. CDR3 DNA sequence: TGTGCCAGCAGTACCGGGATCAACACTGAAGCTTTCTTT. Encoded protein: CASSTGINTEAFF.

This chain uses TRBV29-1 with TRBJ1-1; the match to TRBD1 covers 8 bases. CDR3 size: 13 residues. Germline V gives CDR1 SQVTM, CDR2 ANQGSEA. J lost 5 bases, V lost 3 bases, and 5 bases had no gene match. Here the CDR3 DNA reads TGCAGCGTTGAGGTACAGGGGGGGACTGAAGCTTTCTTT. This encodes CSVEVQGGTEAFF.

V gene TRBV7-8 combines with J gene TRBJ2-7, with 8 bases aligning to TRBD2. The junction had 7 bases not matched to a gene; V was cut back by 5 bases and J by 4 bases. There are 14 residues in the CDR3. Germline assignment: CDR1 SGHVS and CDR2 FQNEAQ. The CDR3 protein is CASSPREGRYEQYF. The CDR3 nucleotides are TGTGCCAGCAGCCCCCGGGAGGGCCGGTACGAGCAGTACTTC.

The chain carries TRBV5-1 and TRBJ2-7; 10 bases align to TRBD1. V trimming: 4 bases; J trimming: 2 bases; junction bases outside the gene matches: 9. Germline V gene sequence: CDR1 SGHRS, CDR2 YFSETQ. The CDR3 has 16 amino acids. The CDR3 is CASSRGRQGAAYEQYF. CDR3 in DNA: TGCGCCAGCAGCCGGGGGAGACAGGGGGCGGCCTACGAGCAGTACTTC.

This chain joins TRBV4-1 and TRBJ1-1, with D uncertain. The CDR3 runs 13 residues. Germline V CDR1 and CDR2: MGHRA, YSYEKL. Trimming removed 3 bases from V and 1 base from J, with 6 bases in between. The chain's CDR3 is CASSQSRNTEAFF. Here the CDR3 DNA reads TGCGCCAGCAGCCAGAGTAGGAACACTGAAGCTTTCTTT.

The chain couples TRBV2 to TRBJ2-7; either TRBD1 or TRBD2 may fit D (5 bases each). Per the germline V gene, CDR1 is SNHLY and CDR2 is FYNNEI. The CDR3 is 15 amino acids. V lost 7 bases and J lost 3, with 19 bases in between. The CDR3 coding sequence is TGTGCCAGCATTAGGGACGGGATGGGCGTCTACGAGCAGTACTTC. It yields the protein CASIRDGMGVYEQYF.

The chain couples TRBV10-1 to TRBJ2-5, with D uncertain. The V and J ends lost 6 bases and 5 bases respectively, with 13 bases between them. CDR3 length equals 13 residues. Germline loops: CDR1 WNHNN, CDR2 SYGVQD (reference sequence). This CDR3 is CASRLTRLETQYF. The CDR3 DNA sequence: TGCGCCAGCAGACTCACGAGGTTGGAGACCCAGTACTTC.

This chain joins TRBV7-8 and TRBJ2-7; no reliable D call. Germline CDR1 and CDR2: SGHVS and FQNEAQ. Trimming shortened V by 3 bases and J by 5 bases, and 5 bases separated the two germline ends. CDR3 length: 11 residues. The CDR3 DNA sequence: TGTGCCAGCAGCTTTTCCCACGAGCAGTACTTC. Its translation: CASSFSHEQYF.

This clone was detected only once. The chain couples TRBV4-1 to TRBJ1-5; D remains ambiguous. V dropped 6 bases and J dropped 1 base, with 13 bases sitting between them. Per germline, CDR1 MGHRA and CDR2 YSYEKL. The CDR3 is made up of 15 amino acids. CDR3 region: CASSLEGGSNQPQHF. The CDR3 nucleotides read TGCGCCAGCAGTTTAGAGGGAGGGAGCAATCAGCCCCAGCATTTT.

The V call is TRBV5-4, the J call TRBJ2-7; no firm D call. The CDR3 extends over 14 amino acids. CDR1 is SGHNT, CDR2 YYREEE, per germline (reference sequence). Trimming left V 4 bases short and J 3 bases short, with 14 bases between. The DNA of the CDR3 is TGTGCCAGCAGCCTCGTAACCTCCAGCTACGAGCAGTACTTC. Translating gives CASSLVTSSYEQYF.

DNA for the CDR3: TGTGCCAGTAGTACTAGCGGGAGACCCGGGGAGCTGTTTTTT. Its translation is CASSTSGRPGELFF. The chain has TRBV19 and TRBJ2-2, with 10 bases identical to TRBD2. Germline-derived CDR1 and CDR2 are LNHDA and SQIVND (reference sequence). The V segment lost 4 bases and the J segment 6 bases; nucleotides outside the gene matches: 2. The CDR3 is 14 amino acids.

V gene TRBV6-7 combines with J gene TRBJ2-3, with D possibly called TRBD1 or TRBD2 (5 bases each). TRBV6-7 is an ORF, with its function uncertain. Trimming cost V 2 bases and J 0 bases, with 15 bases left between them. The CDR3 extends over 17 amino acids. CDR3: CASSYPPLGESTDTQYF. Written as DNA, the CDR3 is TGTGCCAGCAGTTACCCCCCACTAGGGGAAAGCACAGATACGCAGTATTTT.

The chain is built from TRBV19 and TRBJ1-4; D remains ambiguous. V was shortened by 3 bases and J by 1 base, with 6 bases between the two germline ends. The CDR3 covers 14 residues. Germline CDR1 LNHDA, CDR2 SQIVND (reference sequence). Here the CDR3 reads CASSMVGTNEKLFF. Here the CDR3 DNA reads TGTGCCAGTAGTATGGTAGGAACTAATGAAAAACTGTTTTTT.

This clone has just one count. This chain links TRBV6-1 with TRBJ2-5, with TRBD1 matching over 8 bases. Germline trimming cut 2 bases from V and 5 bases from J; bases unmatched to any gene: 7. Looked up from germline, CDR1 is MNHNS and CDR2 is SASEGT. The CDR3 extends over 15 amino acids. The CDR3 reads CASSEIGRGLETQYF. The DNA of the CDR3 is TGTGCCAGCAGTGAAATAGGCAGGGGGCTTGAGACCCAGTACTTC.